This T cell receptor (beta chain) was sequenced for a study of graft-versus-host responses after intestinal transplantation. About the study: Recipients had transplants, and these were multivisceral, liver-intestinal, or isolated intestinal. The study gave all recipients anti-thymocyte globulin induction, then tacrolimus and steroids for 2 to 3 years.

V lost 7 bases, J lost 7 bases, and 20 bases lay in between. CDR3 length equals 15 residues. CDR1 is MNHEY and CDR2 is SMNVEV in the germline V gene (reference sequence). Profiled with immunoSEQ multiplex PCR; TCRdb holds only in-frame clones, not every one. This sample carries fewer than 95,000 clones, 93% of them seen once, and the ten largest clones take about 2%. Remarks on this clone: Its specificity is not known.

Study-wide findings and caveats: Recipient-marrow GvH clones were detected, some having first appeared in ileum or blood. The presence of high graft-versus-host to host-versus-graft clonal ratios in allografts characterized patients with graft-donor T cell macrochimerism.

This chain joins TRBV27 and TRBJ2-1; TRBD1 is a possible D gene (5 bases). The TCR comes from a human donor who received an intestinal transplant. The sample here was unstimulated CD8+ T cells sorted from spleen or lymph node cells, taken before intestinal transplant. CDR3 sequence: CASNPLGSGRNEQFF. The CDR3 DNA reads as TGTGCCAGCAACCCTTTAGGGTCAGGGCGGAATGAGCAGTTCTTC.